Below, one T cell receptor (beta chain) is given with its context. This record belongs to a study of cytomegalovirus exposure and HLA in healthy donors. Using immunoSEQ multiplex PCR, the repertoire was profiled, and TCRdb retains in-frame clones only, with some absent. Here the sample spans tens of thousands of clones, about 94% being singletons. Between the trimmed V and J ends, which lost 0 bases and 1 base, there was a span of 8 bases. The CDR3 contains 15 residues. Germline CDR1 LGHNA, CDR2 YNFKEQ. This sequence was found in a man aged 18 to 30 in good health and CMV-seropositive. What was sequenced was PBMCs. The J gene is TRBJ2-3, the V gene TRBV4-2; the D is unclear. This chain's CDR3 is CASSQDPTRTDTQYF. The DNA for the CDR3 is TGTGCCAGCAGCCAAGATCCGACACGCACAGATACGCAGTATTTT.